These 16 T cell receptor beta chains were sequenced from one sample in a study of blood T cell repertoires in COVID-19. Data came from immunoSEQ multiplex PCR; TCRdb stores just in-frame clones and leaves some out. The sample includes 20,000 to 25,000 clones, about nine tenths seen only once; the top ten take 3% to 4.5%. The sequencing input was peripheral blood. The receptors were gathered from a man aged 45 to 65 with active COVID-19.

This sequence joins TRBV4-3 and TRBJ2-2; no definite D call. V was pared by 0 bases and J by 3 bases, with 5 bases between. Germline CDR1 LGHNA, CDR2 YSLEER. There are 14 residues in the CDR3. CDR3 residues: CASSQDSDTGELFF. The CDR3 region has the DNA TGCGCCAGCAGCCAAGATTCGGACACCGGGGAGCTGTTTTTT.

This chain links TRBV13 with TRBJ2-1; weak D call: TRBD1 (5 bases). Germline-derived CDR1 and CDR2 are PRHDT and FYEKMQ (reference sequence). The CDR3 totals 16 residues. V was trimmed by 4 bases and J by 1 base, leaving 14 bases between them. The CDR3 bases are TGTGCCAGCAGCTCCTTATGGGGCCCTTCCTACAATGAGCAGTTCTTC. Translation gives CASSSLWGPSYNEQFF.

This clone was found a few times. The CDR3 protein is CASSVRAGFTGELFF. The DNA of the CDR3 is TGTGCCAGCAGTGTCAGGGCGGGATTCACCGGGGAGCTGTTTTTT. The rearrangement links TRBV2 to TRBJ2-2; D might be TRBD2 (6 bases). The CDR3 is 15 amino acids. Germline V gives CDR1 SNHLY, CDR2 FYNNEI. V lost 4 bases and J lost 4, with 13 bases in between.

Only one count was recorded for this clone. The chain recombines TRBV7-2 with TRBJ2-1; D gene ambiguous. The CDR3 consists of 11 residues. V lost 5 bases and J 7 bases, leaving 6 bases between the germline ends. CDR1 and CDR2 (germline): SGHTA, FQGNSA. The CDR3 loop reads CASSPQNEQFF. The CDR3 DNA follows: TGTGCCAGCAGCCCCCAGAATGAGCAGTTCTTC.

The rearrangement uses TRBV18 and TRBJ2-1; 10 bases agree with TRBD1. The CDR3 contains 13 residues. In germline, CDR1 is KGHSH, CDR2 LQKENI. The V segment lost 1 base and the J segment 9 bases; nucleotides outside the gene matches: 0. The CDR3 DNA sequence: TGTGCCAGCTCACCACGGACAGGGGGTGAGCAGTTCTTC. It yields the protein CASSPRTGGEQFF.

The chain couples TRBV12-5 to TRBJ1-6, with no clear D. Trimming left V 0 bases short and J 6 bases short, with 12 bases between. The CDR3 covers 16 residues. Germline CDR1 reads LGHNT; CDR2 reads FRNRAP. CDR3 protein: CASGLVLGVGNSPLHF. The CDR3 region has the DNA TGTGCTAGTGGTTTGGTACTCGGGGTTGGTAATTCACCCCTCCACTTT. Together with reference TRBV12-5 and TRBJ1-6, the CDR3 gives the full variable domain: DARVTQTPRHKVTEMGQEVTMRCQPILGHNTVFWYRQTMMQGLELLAYFRNRAPLDDSGMPKDRFSAEMPDATLATLKIQPSEPRDSAVYFCASGLVLGVGNSPLHFGNGTRLTVT.

The chain's CDR3 is CAISESTSSGNTIYF. CDR3 nucleotides: TGTGCCATCAGTGAGTCGACTAGCTCTGGAAACACCATATATTTT. The chain has TRBV10-3 and TRBJ1-3; no definite D call. Trimming removed 0 bases from V and 0 bases from J, with 6 bases in between. This CDR3 has 15 residues. Germline CDR1 reads ENHRY; CDR2 reads SYGVKD.

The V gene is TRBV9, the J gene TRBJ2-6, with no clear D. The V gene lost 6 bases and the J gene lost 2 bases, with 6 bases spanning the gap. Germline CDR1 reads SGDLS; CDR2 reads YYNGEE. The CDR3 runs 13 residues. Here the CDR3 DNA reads TGTGCCAGCACCTACCCTGGGGCCAACGTCCTGACTTTC. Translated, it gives CASTYPGANVLTF.

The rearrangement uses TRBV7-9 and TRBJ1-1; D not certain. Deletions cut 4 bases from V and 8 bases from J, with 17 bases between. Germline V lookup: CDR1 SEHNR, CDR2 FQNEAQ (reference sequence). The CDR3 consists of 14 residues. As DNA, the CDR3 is TGTGCCAGCAGCTCTCCGCGACACCGTCGGGAAGCTTTCTTT. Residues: CASSSPRHRREAFF.

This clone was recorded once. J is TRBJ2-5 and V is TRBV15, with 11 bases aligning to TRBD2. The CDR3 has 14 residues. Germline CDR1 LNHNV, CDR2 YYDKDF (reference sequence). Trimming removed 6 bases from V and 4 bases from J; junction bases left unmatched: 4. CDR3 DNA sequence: TGTGCCACCAGGATAGCGGGGGGGCCAGAGACCCAGTACTTC. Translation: CATRIAGGPETQYF.

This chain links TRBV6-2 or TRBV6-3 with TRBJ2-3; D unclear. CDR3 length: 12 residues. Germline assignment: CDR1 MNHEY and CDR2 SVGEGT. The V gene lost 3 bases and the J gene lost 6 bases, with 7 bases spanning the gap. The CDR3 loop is CASSYSHDTQYF. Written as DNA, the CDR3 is TGTGCCAGCAGTTATTCCCATGATACGCAGTATTTT.

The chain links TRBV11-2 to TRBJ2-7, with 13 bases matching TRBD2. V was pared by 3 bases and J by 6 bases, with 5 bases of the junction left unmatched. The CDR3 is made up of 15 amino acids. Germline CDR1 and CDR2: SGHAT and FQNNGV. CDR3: CASSFGLAGEGEQYF. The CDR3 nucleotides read TGTGCCAGCAGCTTTGGACTAGCGGGGGAGGGCGAGCAGTACTTC.

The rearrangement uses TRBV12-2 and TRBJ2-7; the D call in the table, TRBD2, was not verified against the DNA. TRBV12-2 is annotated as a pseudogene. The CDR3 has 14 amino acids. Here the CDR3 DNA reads TGTGCAAGTCGCCCCCGACTCGTCTCCTACGAGCAGTACTTC. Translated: CASRPRLVSYEQYF.

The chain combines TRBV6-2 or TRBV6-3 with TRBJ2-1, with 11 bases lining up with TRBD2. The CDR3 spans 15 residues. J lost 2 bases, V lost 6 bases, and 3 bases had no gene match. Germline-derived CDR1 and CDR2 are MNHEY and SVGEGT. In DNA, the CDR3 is TGTGCCAGCAGCAATAGCGGGGGGGCCTACAATGAGCAGTTCTTC. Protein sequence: CASSNSGGAYNEQFF.

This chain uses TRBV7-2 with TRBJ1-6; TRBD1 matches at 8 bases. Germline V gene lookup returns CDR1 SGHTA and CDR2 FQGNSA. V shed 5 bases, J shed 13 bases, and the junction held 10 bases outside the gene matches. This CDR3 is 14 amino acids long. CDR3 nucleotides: TGTGCCAGCAGCCCCGGCAGGGGGCGCCCCCCCCTCCACTTT. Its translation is CASSPGRGRPPLHF.

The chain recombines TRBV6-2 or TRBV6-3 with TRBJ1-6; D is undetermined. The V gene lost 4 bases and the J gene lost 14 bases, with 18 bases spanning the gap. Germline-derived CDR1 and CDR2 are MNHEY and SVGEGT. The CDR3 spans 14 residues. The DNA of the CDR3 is TGTGCCAGCAGTTCCCACCTGTTGGCTGTTGCCCTCCACTTT. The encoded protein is CASSSHLLAVALHF.